The next 5 T cell receptor beta chains were all read from a single sample in a study of blood T cell repertoires in COVID-19. The repertoire was sequenced with immunoSEQ multiplex PCR; TCRdb's copy has only in-frame clones and lacks some. The sample lists about 43,000 clones; 75% to 85% were seen once. The sample was peripheral blood. These receptors were obtained from an elderly man in a cohort sampled during active COVID-19.

The rearrangement links TRBV9 to TRBJ2-5; 7 bases are shared with TRBD2. The CDR3 runs to 14 residues. V trimming: 2 bases; J trimming: 0 bases; junction bases outside the gene matches: 1. Per the germline V gene, CDR1 is SGDLS and CDR2 is YYNGEE. The CDR3 DNA is TGTGCCAGCAGCGTGGGGGGGTACCAAGAGACCCAGTACTTC. Its protein product is CASSVGGYQETQYF.

The CDR3 region is CASSPLGRGNQPQHF. CDR3 in DNA: TGTGCCAGCAGCCCCTTGGGTAGGGGTAATCAGCCCCAGCATTTT. V and J are TRBV7-8 and TRBJ1-5; D perhaps matches TRBD1 (5 bases). The CDR3 is made up of 15 amino acids. Germline V CDR1 and CDR2: SGHVS, FQNEAQ. V was pared by 5 bases and J by 4 bases, with 15 bases between.

This chain links TRBV7-8 with TRBJ2-7; D is perhaps TRBD1 (5 bases). This CDR3 has 15 amino acids. V shed 2 bases and J shed 6 bases, with 17 bases lying between them. Germline CDR1 reads SGHVS; CDR2 reads FQNEAQ. The CDR3 protein is CASSLWGNKGPEQYF. The CDR3 bases are TGTGCCAGCAGCTTATGGGGAAATAAGGGGCCCGAGCAGTACTTC.

The gene calls are TRBV19 and TRBJ1-1; D unresolved. Germline CDR1 is LNHDA and CDR2 is SQIVND (reference sequence). The V end was cut by 2 bases, the J end by 1 base, with 11 bases between. The CDR3 covers 15 residues. The CDR3 reads CASSIRGERNTEAFF. CDR3 DNA sequence: TGTGCCAGTAGTATAAGAGGAGAGCGGAACACTGAAGCTTTCTTT.

The chain joins TRBV6-5 to TRBJ1-2; the match to TRBD1 covers 10 bases. After removal of 8 bases from V and 4 bases from J, the junction contained 7 bases not matched to a gene. Germline CDR1 is MNHEY and CDR2 is SVGAGI. The CDR3 spans 14 residues. Here the CDR3 reads CASRDGTGVYGYTF. The CDR3 DNA reads as TGTGCCAGCCGAGATGGGACAGGGGTCTATGGCTACACCTTC.